The 30 T cell receptor beta chains presented below share a single source sample, sequenced in a study of regulatory T cells in long-lasting Graves disease. Time point denoted: persistent/refractory GD, antithyroid drugs over 5 years with positive TRAb. Scientists built the TCR library using RNA that was extracted from PBMCs. Arm-PCR with iRepertoire HTBI primers amplified the CDR3 regions for these TCR beta libraries. TCRdb re-called the multiplex PCR reads through MiXCR, storing one row per CDR3 protein. The data contain about 420,000 distinct CDR3 sequences, 20% to 25% of them singletons. Material: peripheral blood mononuclear cells (PBMCs), obtained when the disease was refractory, from a patient treated with antithyroid drugs. The receptor source for this set is a female donor with Graves disease.

The genes are TRBV30 and TRBJ1-1; perhaps TRBD1 as D (5 bases). The V and J ends lost 4 bases and 0 bases respectively, with 18 bases between them. The CDR3 sequence is 16 residues long. Per germline, CDR1 GTSNPN and CDR2 SVGIG (reference sequence). CDR3 loop: CAWTLIETVMNTEAFF. CDR3 DNA: TGTGCCTGGACCCTCATAGAGACAGTCATGAACACTGAAGCTTTCTTT. Full variable domain (missing parts from reference TRBV30 and TRBJ1-1): SQTIHQWPATLVQPVGSPLSLECTVEGTSNPNLYWYRQAAGRGLQLLFYSVGIGQISSEVPQNLSASRPQDRQFILSSKKLLLSDSGFYLCAWTLIETVMNTEAFFGQGTRLTVV.

The rearrangement joins TRBV28 to TRBJ2-7, with 11 positions matching TRBD2. V shed 11 bases and J 0 bases; nucleotides not matched to a gene: 18. This CDR3 is built from 18 residues. Per the germline V gene, CDR1 is MDHEN and CDR2 is SYDVKM. The DNA for the CDR3 is TGTGCCGTAACCGGATGGGGGCTAGCGGGAGGACCCTCCTACGAGCAGTACTTC. This encodes CAVTGWGLAGGPSYEQYF.

V gene TRBV28 combines with J gene TRBJ2-1; perhaps TRBD2 as D (6 bases). Trimming pared 4 bases from V and 8 bases from J, leaving 15 bases between. Germline V gives CDR1 MDHEN, CDR2 SYDVKM. The CDR3 spans 14 residues. CDR3 bases: TGTGCCAGCAGTTACTCCGGGACTTCCCATGAGCAGTTCTTC. Amino acids: CASSYSGTSHEQFF. Complete variable domain (other parts from reference TRBV28 and TRBJ2-1): DVKVTQSSRYLVKRTGEKVFLECVQDMDHENMFWYRQDPGLGLRLIYFSYDVKMKEKGDIPEGYSVSREKKERFSLILESASTNQTSMYLCASSYSGTSHEQFFGPGTRLTVL.

This clonotype has ten or more counts. This chain joins TRBV10-3 and TRBJ2-5, with D tentatively TRBD2 (6 bases). Germline assignment: CDR1 ENHRY and CDR2 SYGVKD. The CDR3 has 15 amino acids. V gave up 4 bases and J gave up 5 bases, with 17 bases separating them. CDR3 in DNA: TGTGCCATCAGTGCCCTCGAGGCCGCGGGGGAGACCCAGTACTTC. Translation: CAISALEAAGETQYF.

This clonotype was seen at least ten times. This chain links TRBV2 with TRBJ2-7; D perhaps matches TRBD2 (5 bases). CDR3 length: 11 amino acids. Germline V gene lookup returns CDR1 SNHLY and CDR2 FYNNEI. V was trimmed by 2 bases and J by 12 bases, leaving 11 bases between them. This chain's CDR3 is CASSEWETGYF. The CDR3 coding sequence is TGTGCCAGCAGTGAATGGGAGACGGGGTACTTC.

This clonotype was detected ten times or more. V is TRBV6-1 and J is TRBJ2-7; 7 positions match TRBD2. The CDR3 extends over 14 amino acids. Germline CDR1 and CDR2: MNHNS and SASEGT. The ends lost 6 bases at V and 2 bases at J; junction bases unmatched: 7. DNA of the CDR3: TGTGCCAGCAGCAGCACTAGCGCACCCTACGAGCAGTACTTC. It specifies CASSSTSAPYEQYF.

The rearrangement uses TRBV20-1 and TRBJ2-5, with D possibly matching TRBD2 (5 bases). The CDR3 is 12 amino acids. Germline CDR1 and CDR2: DFQATT and SNEGSKA (reference sequence). The V end was cut by 4 bases, the J end by 5 bases, with 11 bases between. For the CDR3, the DNA is TGCAGTGCTATTACTAGTGGGGAGACCCAGTACTTC. It encodes CSAITSGETQYF.

J is TRBJ2-1 and V is TRBV18; D is perhaps TRBD1 or TRBD2 (5 bases each). The V end lost 7 bases, the J end lost 5 bases, and 18 bases lay between the germline ends. The CDR3 is 15 amino acids. CDR1 and CDR2 (germline): KGHSH, LQKENI. CDR3 sequence reads: CASLRDRSGNNEQFF. The CDR3 DNA follows: TGTGCCAGCTTGAGGGACCGCTCAGGAAACAATGAGCAGTTCTTC.

This clonotype was seen only a few times. A read error may explain this, as a much larger clone is one base away. The V gene is TRBV12-3 or TRBV12-4, the J gene TRBJ1-1; weak D call: TRBD1 (5 bases). The CDR3 is made up of 13 amino acids. Here the CDR3 DNA reads TGTGCCGGCAGCCCCGGACAGAACACTGAAGCTTTCTTT. As protein: CAGSPGQNTEAFF.

This rearrangement joins TRBV20-1 to TRBJ2-1; 9 bases agree with TRBD1. CDR1 and CDR2 from the germline V gene are DFQATT and SNEGSKA (reference sequence). V dropped 3 bases and J dropped 4; count of bases not matched to a gene: 4. CDR3 length: 14 amino acids. CDR3 DNA sequence: TGCAGTGCTAGCGAGGACAGGGGATACAATGAGCAGTTCTTC. Its translation is CSASEDRGYNEQFF.

CDR3 sequence (DNA): TGCAGTGCTAAATCGGGAGCAGGGGATACCTACGAGCAGTACTTC. Protein: CSAKSGAGDTYEQYF. The chain has TRBV20-1 and TRBJ2-7; D may match TRBD1 or TRBD2 (6 bases each). The CDR3 runs 15 residues. Germline V lookup: CDR1 DFQATT, CDR2 SNEGSKA (reference sequence). Deletions cut 4 bases from V and 2 bases from J, with 18 bases between.

The rearrangement uses TRBV20-1 and TRBJ2-4; possibly TRBD1 for D (6 bases). Germline V gives CDR1 DFQATT, CDR2 SNEGSKA (reference sequence). CDR3 length equals 17 residues. The V end was cut by 0 bases, the J end by 1 base, with 16 bases between. The CDR3 loop reads CSARDWGRGMAKNIQYF. DNA for the CDR3: TGCAGTGCTAGAGACTGGGGTAGGGGGATGGCCAAAAACATTCAGTACTTC.

This clonotype was seen a few times. This chain joins TRBV7-9 and TRBJ1-5; possibly TRBD1 for D (5 bases). The CDR3 sequence is 15 residues long. Germline CDR1 reads SEHNR; CDR2 reads FQNEAQ (reference sequence). V lost 5 bases and J 6 bases, leaving 17 bases between the germline ends. CDR3 DNA sequence: TGTGCCAGCAGCCCCTCCGGGGGGAAGGGTCAGCCCCAGCATTTT. Its protein is CASSPSGGKGQPQHF.

This clonotype was counted a few times. The chain recombines TRBV30 with TRBJ2-7; D possibly corresponds to TRBD2 (6 bases). Germline V lookup: CDR1 GTSNPN, CDR2 SVGIG (reference sequence). CDR3 size: 14 residues. V shed 0 bases and J shed 3 bases, with 12 bases lying between them. The DNA of the CDR3 is TGTGCCTGGAGTGTACGGGAGAGGAACTACGAGCAGTACTTC. Amino acid sequence: CAWSVRERNYEQYF.

This clonotype was counted ten times or more. J is TRBJ2-7 and V is TRBV2, with 8 bases matching TRBD2. The CDR3 loop spans 14 amino acids. Looked up from germline, CDR1 is SNHLY and CDR2 is FYNNEI. With V trimmed by 5 bases and J by 2 bases, 5 bases remained unmatched. The CDR3 DNA is TGTGCCAGCAGTCTGGGGCGGGGGGCCTACGAGCAGTACTTC. It specifies CASSLGRGAYEQYF.

The chain has TRBV7-9 and TRBJ1-1, with 9 positions matching TRBD1. From germline, CDR1 is SEHNR and CDR2 FQNEAQ (reference sequence). CDR3 length: 18 amino acids. J was trimmed by 4 bases and V by 1 base; bases with no gene match: 13. The CDR3 DNA sequence: TGTGCCAGCAGCTTAGGGGGGGGATTACAGGGGGCGCGCACTGAAGCTTTCTTT. Translating it yields CASSLGGGLQGARTEAFF.

This chain joins TRBV7-8 and TRBJ1-3; possibly TRBD1 for D (6 bases). Trimming took off 1 base at V and 3 bases at J, with 16 bases between the two ends. CDR3 length equals 17 residues. The germline V gene has CDR1 SGHVS and CDR2 FQNEAQ. The CDR3 loop is CASSLVFRGVRGNTIYF. CDR3 nucleotides: TGTGCCAGCAGCTTAGTGTTCAGGGGAGTTCGTGGAAACACCATATATTTT.

This rearrangement joins TRBV6-1 to TRBJ2-2; 10 bases map to TRBD1. V lost 7 bases and J lost 5; bases outside the gene matches: 7. CDR1 and CDR2 (germline): MNHNS, SASEGT. The CDR3 is 15 residues long. For the CDR3, the DNA is TGTGCCAGCAAGGACTGGGACAGGGGTACCGGGGAGCTGTTTTTT. It codes for CASKDWDRGTGELFF.

The gene calls are TRBV9 and TRBJ1-2; possible D gene TRBD1, 5 bases. CDR3 length equals 10 residues. From germline, CDR1 is SGDLS and CDR2 YYNGEE. V was shortened by 3 bases and J by 8 bases, with 5 bases between the two germline ends. The CDR3 spells CASSAGGYTF. CDR3 DNA sequence: TGTGCCAGCAGCGCAGGGGGCTACACCTTC.

The CDR3 protein is CASSINQNTGELFF. Written as DNA, the CDR3 is TGTGCCAGCAGCATAAATCAGAACACCGGGGAGCTGTTTTTT. J is TRBJ2-2 and V is TRBV6-2 or TRBV6-3; D not certain. Germline values: CDR1 MNHEY, CDR2 SVGEGT. This CDR3 has 14 residues. The V and J ends lost 6 bases and 1 base respectively, with 9 bases between them.

In this sample, this clonotype turned up many times. The chain couples TRBV12-3 or TRBV12-4 to TRBJ1-4; perhaps TRBD1 as D (5 bases). V was clipped by 2 bases and J by 8 bases, with 15 bases between them. The length of the CDR3 is 15 residues. CDR3 DNA: TGTGCCAGCAGTTTATCCGCCAGGGCAAGCGAAAAACTGTTTTTT. Protein sequence: CASSLSARASEKLFF.

The V call is TRBV7-2, the J call TRBJ2-1, with TRBD2 matching over 10 bases. V gave up 5 bases and J gave up 10 bases; unmatched junction bases: 11. The CDR3 is 15 amino acids. From germline, CDR1 is SGHTA and CDR2 FQGNSA. The CDR3 DNA reads as TGTGCCAGCAGCAACCAACTAGCGGGAAAGAGGGAGCAGTTCTTC. Its translation is CASSNQLAGKREQFF.

In this sample, this clonotype turned up many times. The chain has TRBV7-2 and TRBJ2-5; TRBD2 might be the D (6 bases). CDR1 SGHTA and CDR2 FQGNSA come from the germline V gene. This CDR3 has 14 amino acids. V lost 2 bases and J lost 2, with 9 bases in between. CDR3 sequence reads: CASSLTSRQETQYF. Here the CDR3 DNA reads TGTGCCAGCAGCTTAACTAGCAGACAAGAGACCCAGTACTTC.

This clonotype appeared many times. The chain has TRBV12-3 or TRBV12-4 and TRBJ2-5; 7 bases fit TRBD2. The ends lost 8 bases at V and 5 bases at J; junction bases unmatched: 11. The CDR3 runs to 14 residues. The chain's CDR3 is CASAPDGGWETQYF. CDR3 nucleotides: TGTGCCAGCGCCCCCGACGGGGGGTGGGAGACCCAGTACTTC.

The chain uses TRBV7-9 and TRBJ1-1; no clear D gene. V was pared by 6 bases and J by 1 base, with 9 bases between. The CDR3 is 13 amino acids. The V gene's germline CDR1 is SEHNR and CDR2 FQNEAQ (reference sequence). The CDR3, as DNA: TGTGCCAGCAGGGGGAAGGGGAACACTGAAGCTTTCTTT. Amino acid sequence: CASRGKGNTEAFF.

In the case of this clonotype: This likely stems from a read error, as it lies one base from a far larger clone. This CDR3 is CASSLEGTGSGNTIYF. The DNA of the CDR3 is TGTGCCAGCAGCTTAGAGGGAACCGGCTCTGGAAACACCATATATTTT. The chain uses TRBV7-2 and TRBJ1-3; D gene uncertain. With 1 base removed from V and 0 bases from J, the gap between germline ends came to 10 bases. This CDR3 is built from 16 residues. Germline V CDR1 and CDR2: SGHTA, FQGNSA.

This clonotype was counted a few times. The chain has TRBV3-1 and TRBJ1-2; D is uncertain. V was cut by 6 bases and J by 4 bases, with 15 bases left in between. The V gene's germline CDR1 is LGHDT and CDR2 YNNKEL (reference sequence). This CDR3 is built from 14 residues. CDR3 coding DNA: TGTGCCAGCAGAACCGGAGGAGAGCTCTATGGCTACACCTTC. This encodes CASRTGGELYGYTF.

This clonotype was counted only a few times. CDR3 in DNA: TGCAGCGTTGTAGGGGGGCCGGGAAACACCATATATTTT. Amino acid sequence: CSVVGGPGNTIYF. This chain uses TRBV29-1 with TRBJ1-3, with D possibly being TRBD1 (6 bases). Between the trimmed V and J ends, which lost 4 bases and 4 bases, there was a span of 11 bases. This CDR3 is 13 amino acids long. CDR1 and CDR2 (germline): SQVTM, ANQGSEA. The complete variable domain, with remaining parts taken from reference TRBV29-1 and TRBJ1-3, reads SAVISQKPSRDICQRGTSLTIQCQVDSQVTMMFWYRQQPGQSLTLIATANQGSEATYESGFVIDKFPISRPNLTFSTLTVSNMSPEDSSIYLCSVVGGPGNTIYFGEGSWLTVV.

This chain uses TRBV9 with TRBJ1-1; D gene ambiguous. The germline V and J ends were trimmed by 4 bases and 1 base, with 11 bases remaining between them. Germline V gives CDR1 SGDLS, CDR2 YYNGEE. The CDR3 totals 14 residues. This chain's CDR3 is CASSSGPANTEAFF. CDR3 sequence (DNA): TGTGCCAGCAGCTCTGGGCCTGCGAACACTGAAGCTTTCTTT.

This clonotype was observed a handful of times. The gene calls are TRBV28 and TRBJ1-3; 9 nucleotides line up with TRBD1. This CDR3 is 17 amino acids long. V shed 5 bases and J 1 base; nucleotides not matched to a gene: 9. Germline-derived CDR1 and CDR2 are MDHEN and SYDVKM. The CDR3 DNA is TGTGCCAGCAGTAGAAAACCGGGACAGGGTTCTGGAAACACCATATATTTT. This sequence encodes CASSRKPGQGSGNTIYF.